The entry that follows covers one TCR beta chain sequence. This sample was included in a study of shared T cell receptors in the human thymus. V was clipped by 1 base and J by 7 bases; unmatched bases: 13. Germline V gene sequence: CDR1 LGHNA, CDR2 YSLEER. The CDR3 totals 16 residues. Libraries were prepared by immunoSEQ multiplex PCR; TCRdb keeps only in-frame clonotypes and omits some of them. The sample has about 660,000 clones, 88% seen once. The sample was also reused in another study, on human thymus T cells. That report notes: Resected material from corrective heart surgery provided the thymus tissue analysed. An apparent bias in V and J gene usage was seen in thymic and blood repertoires.

The source of this sequence is a boy under three years old with a congenital heart defect. The chain has TRBV4-3 and TRBJ2-7, with 7 nucleotides matching TRBD2. Source material: thymocytes. The CDR3 spells CASSQGTRSKGGEQYF. As DNA, the CDR3 is TGCGCCAGCAGCCAAGGGACTAGATCGAAAGGAGGAGAGCAGTACTTC.